Listed here is a single T cell receptor (beta chain). The data were obtained in a study of early T cells in non-severe SARS-CoV-2 infection. Individual cDNA molecules received unique molecular identifiers. TCRdb redid the calling of the 5' RACE reads with MiXCR, one entry per CDR3 protein. The sample has 75,000 to 80,000 distinct CDR3 sequences, about 14% seen once; the top ten hold approximately 12%. The germline V gene has CDR1 GTSNPN and CDR2 SVGIG (reference sequence). The CDR3 loop spans 13 amino acids. Trimming left V 7 bases short and J 8 bases short, with 17 bases between. The receptor's source is an adult who was a healthcare worker with PCR-confirmed SARS-CoV-2 infection or an uninfected control (not recorded which). Sample: whole blood. The chain carries TRBV30 and TRBJ1-4; tentatively, D is TRBD1 (6 bases). CDR3 amino acids: CAFSGTPDEKLFF. CDR3 coding DNA: TGTGCCTTCTCCGGGACACCTGACGAAAAACTGTTTTTT.